The 28 T cell receptor beta chains reported below all come from one sample, sequenced in a study of cytomegalovirus exposure and HLA in healthy donors. Primers included in the PCR were 60 Vbeta and 13 Jbeta primers. Assay: immunoSEQ multiplex PCR; the TCRdb copy retains only in-frame clones and omits some. Found here are under 70,000 clones; the top ten clones hold roughly 2%. Sample: PBMCs. The receptor set was obtained from a young woman in good health and CMV-seronegative.

The J gene is TRBJ1-6, the V gene TRBV4-1; a possible D gene is TRBD1 (6 bases). This CDR3 has 17 amino acids. CDR1 is MGHRA, CDR2 YSYEKL, per germline. V was shortened by 4 bases and J by 7 bases, with 20 bases between the two germline ends. The CDR3 DNA reads as TGCGCCAGCAGCCCTCGCGGGGGCCCCTCGAGAAATTCACCCCTCCACTTT. Amino acids: CASSPRGGPSRNSPLHF.

The chain employs TRBV19 and TRBJ1-2; unclear D gene. The CDR3 totals 14 residues. V was clipped by 5 bases and J by 4 bases, with 14 bases between them. The germline CDR1 and CDR2 sequences are LNHDA and SQIVND (reference sequence). The CDR3 sequence: CASSPGLLGYGYTF. CDR3 DNA sequence: TGTGCCAGTAGTCCGGGATTATTGGGCTATGGCTACACCTTC.

The DNA for the CDR3 is TGTGCCAGCAGTCCACGACTTTACACAGATACGCAGTATTTT. It translates to CASSPRLYTDTQYF. The chain is built from TRBV6-5 and TRBJ2-3, with unresolved D. Trimming left V 5 bases short and J 2 bases short, with 11 bases between. The CDR3 sequence is 14 residues long. The germline V gene encodes CDR1 MNHEY and CDR2 SVGAGI.

V usage is TRBV6-6 and J usage is TRBJ2-7, with TRBD2 matching 8 bases. V shed 2 bases, J shed 4 bases, and the junction held 1 base outside the gene matches. Per germline, CDR1 MNHNY and CDR2 SVGAGI (reference sequence). CDR3 length: 13 amino acids. The CDR3: CASSYRGRYEQYF. The CDR3 nucleotides read TGTGCCAGCAGTTACCGCGGGAGGTACGAGCAGTACTTC.

As DNA, the CDR3 is TGTGCCAGCAGCCCCGGTGGACAGTTGGGTACTGAAGCTTTCTTT. Translation: CASSPGGQLGTEAFF. This sequence joins TRBV5-4 and TRBJ1-1; a weak D match, TRBD1 (6 bases). The CDR3 is 15 amino acids. The ends were cut back, 4 bases at V and 5 bases at J, with 18 bases in the middle. Germline CDR1 is SGHNT and CDR2 is YYREEE (reference sequence).

The chain uses TRBV29-1 and TRBJ1-1; TRBD1 matches at 7 bases. Germline trimming cut 6 bases from V and 4 bases from J; bases unmatched to any gene: 11. CDR3 length: 14 residues. CDR1 and CDR2 from the germline V gene are SQVTM and ANQGSEA. CDR3 sequence (DNA): TGCAGCGTCAGAAGGGGGCAATGGGTCACTGAAGCTTTCTTT. Its protein product is CSVRRGQWVTEAFF. Full variable domain (missing parts from reference TRBV29-1 and TRBJ1-1): SAVISQKPSRDICQRGTSLTIQCQVDSQVTMMFWYRQQPGQSLTLIATANQGSEATYESGFVIDKFPISRPNLTFSTLTVSNMSPEDSSIYLCSVRRGQWVTEAFFGQGTRLTVV.

This chain joins TRBV6-5 and TRBJ1-2; D possibly corresponds to TRBD1 (5 bases). The V gene lost 8 bases and the J gene lost 6 bases, with 10 bases spanning the gap. Germline assignment: CDR1 MNHEY and CDR2 SVGAGI. The CDR3 loop spans 11 amino acids. CDR3: CASGQGDGYTF. The CDR3 region has the DNA TGTGCCAGCGGGCAGGGTGATGGCTACACCTTC.

The chain employs TRBV11-2 and TRBJ1-1; TRBD1 agrees at 11 bases. CDR3 size: 16 residues. V dropped 3 bases and J dropped 3; count of bases not matched to a gene: 6. Per germline, CDR1 SGHAT and CDR2 FQNNGV. CDR3 sequence (DNA): TGTGCCAGCAGCTTCGGGACAGGGGGGCAGGACACTGAAGCTTTCTTT. Translated, it gives CASSFGTGGQDTEAFF. Using reference TRBV11-2 and TRBJ1-1 for the parts outside the CDR3, the full variable domain is EAGVAQSPRYKIIEKRQSVAFWCNPISGHATLYWYQQILGQGPKLLIQFQNNGVVDDSQLPKDRFSAERLKGVDSTLKIQPAKLEDSAVYLCASSFGTGGQDTEAFFGQGTRLTVV.

The genes are TRBV27 and TRBJ2-2; a possible D gene is TRBD1 (8 bases). Trimming left V 5 bases short and J 3 bases short, with 16 bases between. Germline V gene lookup returns CDR1 MNHEY and CDR2 SMNVEV (reference sequence). The CDR3 is made up of 16 amino acids. Here the CDR3 DNA reads TGTGCCAGCAGTCCTAGACAGGGGAGGGACACCGGGGAGCTGTTTTTT. It is translated as CASSPRQGRDTGELFF.

V and J are TRBV19 and TRBJ2-1; TRBD2 aligns across 11 bases. The CDR3 contains 15 residues. Germline V gene data show CDR1 as LNHDA and CDR2 as SQIVND (reference sequence). The trim removed 3 bases at V and 9 bases at J, leaving 7 bases unmatched. Here the CDR3 DNA reads TGTGCCAGTAGTATCGGTAGCGGGAGGGCCGGTGAGCAGTTCTTC. Its protein is CASSIGSGRAGEQFF.

The chain has TRBV19 and TRBJ2-7; 9 bases are a match to TRBD1. The ends lost 5 bases at V and 4 bases at J; junction bases unmatched: 9. The CDR3 is made up of 15 amino acids. Per the germline V gene, CDR1 is LNHDA and CDR2 is SQIVND (reference sequence). CDR3 nucleotide sequence: TGTGCCAGTAGTCCGGCGACAGGGGGTACGTACGAGCAGTACTTC. Protein product: CASSPATGGTYEQYF.

This chain connects TRBV27 to TRBJ2-3; 8 bases align to TRBD2. Germline V gives CDR1 MNHEY, CDR2 SMNVEV (reference sequence). This CDR3 has 14 amino acids. Trimming removed 5 bases from V and 6 bases from J; junction bases left unmatched: 7. CDR3 bases: TGTGCCAGCAGTCTCCGGGGGGGCTGGGATACGCAGTATTTT. Translated: CASSLRGGWDTQYF.

CDR3 residues: CASSSQGSSYNEQFF. CDR3 nucleotide sequence: TGCGCCAGCAGCTCCCAGGGGAGCTCCTACAATGAGCAGTTCTTC. V is TRBV5-1 and J is TRBJ2-1, with D maybe TRBD1 (6 bases). The V and J ends lost 3 bases and 0 bases respectively, with 10 bases between them. This CDR3 has 15 amino acids. Germline V gene lookup returns CDR1 SGHRS and CDR2 YFSETQ.

The chain employs TRBV6-5 and TRBJ2-7, with 10 bases lining up with TRBD1. The CDR3 runs to 16 residues. Germline loops: CDR1 MNHEY, CDR2 SVGAGI. V lost 3 bases and J lost 7; bases outside the gene matches: 12. As DNA, the CDR3 is TGTGCCAGCAGTTATAACCTGAGACAGGGGGCTCTGGAGCAGTACTTC. Translated, it gives CASSYNLRQGALEQYF.

Of note for this clone: Without the conserved terminal phenylalanine or tryptophan, this CDR3 likely stems from a read error. The gene calls are TRBV30 and TRBJ1-1, with unresolved D. The ends were cut back, 3 bases at V and 0 bases at J, with 8 bases in the middle. Germline CDR1 and CDR2: GTSNPN and SVGIG (reference sequence). This CDR3 is 13 amino acids long. The CDR3 loop is CAWSADMNTEAFS. The CDR3 region has the DNA TGTGCCTGGAGCGCAGACATGAACACTGAAGCTTTCTCT.

As for this clone: The same CDR3 arises from other DNA sequences in this sample as well. The J gene is TRBJ2-1, the V gene TRBV5-1; 7 bases align to TRBD2. This CDR3 spans 15 amino acids. The germline V gene has CDR1 SGHRS and CDR2 YFSETQ. V was clipped by 0 bases and J by 8 bases; unmatched bases: 8. For the CDR3, the DNA is TGCGCCAGCAGCTTGGCCGGGAGGTACGAGTATGAGCAGTTCTTC. Protein: CASSLAGRYEYEQFF.

The chain carries TRBV6-6 and TRBJ2-3; D call uncertain. Germline V CDR1 and CDR2: MNHNY, SVGAGI (reference sequence). The CDR3 is 12 amino acids. Trimming shortened V by 7 bases and J by 4 bases, and 9 bases separated the two germline ends. The CDR3: CASTKNSDTQYF. Here the CDR3 DNA reads TGTGCCAGCACAAAAAACTCAGATACGCAGTATTTT.

The chain joins TRBV5-6 to TRBJ2-7; D remains unclear. CDR1 is SGHDT, CDR2 YYEEEE, per germline. The CDR3 has 14 residues. Trimming pared 0 bases from V and 3 bases from J, leaving 10 bases between. CDR3 residues: CASSLAEHSYEQYF. The CDR3, as DNA: TGTGCCAGCAGCTTGGCCGAGCACAGCTACGAGCAGTACTTC.

The CDR3 nucleotides are TGCGCCAGCAGCTTGGGCCAACAACCATATCAGCCCCAGCATTTT. It codes for CASSLGQQPYQPQHF. This chain connects TRBV5-1 to TRBJ1-5; D is undetermined. Deletions cut 0 bases from V and 5 bases from J, with 12 bases between. The CDR3 has 15 amino acids. Germline CDR1 and CDR2: SGHRS and YFSETQ.

The V and J genes are TRBV30 and TRBJ2-3; 7 bases map to TRBD1. With V trimmed by 3 bases and J by 2 bases, 5 bases remained unmatched. Per the germline V gene, CDR1 is GTSNPN and CDR2 is SVGIG (reference sequence). This CDR3 spans 14 amino acids. The CDR3 nucleotides are TGTGCCTGGAGCCTGGGACAGCTCACAGATACGCAGTATTTT. This gives the protein CAWSLGQLTDTQYF. The full variable domain, its missing parts supplied by reference TRBV30 and TRBJ2-3, is SQTIHQWPATLVQPVGSPLSLECTVEGTSNPNLYWYRQAAGRGLQLLFYSVGIGQISSEVPQNLSASRPQDRQFILSSKKLLLSDSGFYLCAWSLGQLTDTQYFGPGTRLTVL.

This chain links TRBV29-1 with TRBJ2-5; D call uncertain. The germline V gene has CDR1 SQVTM and CDR2 ANQGSEA. The CDR3 contains 12 residues. V dropped 7 bases and J dropped 0 bases, with 9 bases sitting between them. Here the CDR3 reads CSALTHQETQYF. The DNA for the CDR3 is TGCAGCGCGCTTACACACCAAGAGACCCAGTACTTC.

The chain carries TRBV5-1 and TRBJ1-2, with 7 bases identical to TRBD1. Germline-derived CDR1 and CDR2 are SGHRS and YFSETQ. The CDR3 loop spans 13 amino acids. After removal of 0 bases from V and 5 bases from J, the junction contained 1 base not matched to a gene. CDR3 in DNA: TGCGCCAGCAGCTTGGACAGGGGATATGGCTACACCTTC. It is translated as CASSLDRGYGYTF.

The gene calls are TRBV7-2 and TRBJ1-1; no reliable D call. The CDR3 is made up of 15 amino acids. V lost 1 base to trimming and J lost 3 bases, with 12 bases between them. Germline V CDR1 and CDR2: SGHTA, FQGNSA. As DNA, the CDR3 is TGTGCCAGCAGCTTAGGGGCGGGAGGTTACACTGAAGCTTTCTTT. Translation gives CASSLGAGGYTEAFF.

To note about this clone: Within the sample, other DNA sequences also encode this same CDR3. The gene calls are TRBV28 and TRBJ1-1; unclear D gene. Germline V CDR1 and CDR2: MDHEN, SYDVKM. The CDR3 has 13 residues. V was trimmed by 2 bases and J by 1 base, leaving 5 bases between them. The CDR3 DNA follows: TGTGCCAGCAGTTTAACCGGGAACACTGAAGCTTTCTTT. Translated: CASSLTGNTEAFF.

The chain combines TRBV15 with TRBJ2-3; D is perhaps TRBD1 (5 bases). With 0 bases removed from V and 0 bases from J, the gap between germline ends came to 10 bases. Per germline, CDR1 LNHNV and CDR2 YYDKDF (reference sequence). CDR3 size: 16 residues. The CDR3: CATSRDKGASTDTQYF. The CDR3 bases are TGTGCCACCAGCAGAGATAAAGGGGCGAGCACAGATACGCAGTATTTT. The full variable domain, completed using reference TRBV15 and TRBJ2-3, is DAMVIQNPRYQVTQFGKPVTLSCSQTLNHNVMYWYQQKSSQAPKLLFHYYDKDFNNEADTPDNFQSRRPNTSFCFLDIRSPGLGDTAMYLCATSRDKGASTDTQYFGPGTRLTVL.

The CDR3 sequence is CASPAGQGANSPLHF. DNA for the CDR3: TGTGCCAGCCCCGCAGGACAGGGGGCTAATTCACCCCTCCACTTT. V usage is TRBV7-9 and J usage is TRBJ1-6, with 11 bases fitting TRBD1. The germline V gene encodes CDR1 SEHNR and CDR2 FQNEAQ (reference sequence). The ends lost 8 bases at V and 6 bases at J; junction bases unmatched: 6. This CDR3 spans 15 amino acids.

The CDR3 DNA sequence: TGTGCCAGCAGCGCGACTTCGGGAGCTTTCTTT. Its protein is CASSATSGAFF. The chain carries TRBV9 and TRBJ1-1; D unresolved. This CDR3 has 11 residues. Germline CDR1 and CDR2: SGDLS and YYNGEE. V gave up 3 bases and J gave up 10 bases, with 10 bases separating them.

The chain combines TRBV6-5 with TRBJ1-5, with TRBD1 identical over 9 bases. This CDR3 comprises 15 residues. V lost 5 bases to trimming and J lost 7 bases; unmatched junction nucleotides: 9. CDR1 and CDR2 from the germline V gene are MNHEY and SVGAGI. This CDR3 is CASSQQGALGQPQHF. CDR3 bases: TGTGCCAGCAGTCAACAGGGGGCGCTCGGACAGCCCCAGCATTTT.